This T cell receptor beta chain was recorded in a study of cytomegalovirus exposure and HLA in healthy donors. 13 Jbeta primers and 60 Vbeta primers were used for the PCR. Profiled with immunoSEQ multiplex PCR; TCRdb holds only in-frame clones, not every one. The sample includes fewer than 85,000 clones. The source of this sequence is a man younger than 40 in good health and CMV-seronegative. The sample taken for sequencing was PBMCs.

CDR3 bases: TGCGCCAGCAGCCTGGACAGATATGGCTACACCTTC. Protein sequence: CASSLDRYGYTF. V gene TRBV5-1 combines with J gene TRBJ1-2, with D perhaps TRBD1 (6 bases). The CDR3 has 12 amino acids. The V gene lost 4 bases and the J gene lost 5 bases, with 9 bases spanning the gap. CDR1 SGHRS and CDR2 YFSETQ come from the germline V gene.